The TCR beta chain under discussion was sequenced for a study of tumor and adjacent non-tumor tissue in lung cancer. On the study more broadly: Aged about 31 to 80 years, patients included approximately 11 men and roughly 5 women with stage I to III disease. Each sample yielded a few million productive TCRbeta reads on average. Study-wide points: Top 100 clones took a larger repertoire share in normal lung.

TCRbeta libraries were built with three rounds of nested PCR, modified from ARM-PCR. In TCRdb, the multiplex PCR reads were re-called with MiXCR into one record per CDR3 protein. This sample has approximately 79,000 distinct CDR3 sequences, with about three fifths found just once. The CDR3 contains 15 residues. In germline, CDR1 is MNHNS, CDR2 SASEGT. Between the trimmed V and J ends, which lost 9 bases and 9 bases, there was a span of 21 bases. As for this clonotype: Its antigen is unknown. This likely comes from a read error, as the CDR3 has no conserved phenylalanine or tryptophan at its end.

This sample's RNA came from whole unsorted tissue. The TCR was taken from a man in his sixties or seventies with non-small cell lung cancer. Sequenced sample: lung tumor tissue. The chain is built from TRBV6-1 and TRBJ1-6, with TRBD1 as a possible D gene (5 bases). This CDR3 reads CASSSRDPGRSPLHS. The CDR3 DNA sequence: TGTGCCAGTAGTTCCCGGGACCCGGGGCGTTCACCCCTCCACTCT.